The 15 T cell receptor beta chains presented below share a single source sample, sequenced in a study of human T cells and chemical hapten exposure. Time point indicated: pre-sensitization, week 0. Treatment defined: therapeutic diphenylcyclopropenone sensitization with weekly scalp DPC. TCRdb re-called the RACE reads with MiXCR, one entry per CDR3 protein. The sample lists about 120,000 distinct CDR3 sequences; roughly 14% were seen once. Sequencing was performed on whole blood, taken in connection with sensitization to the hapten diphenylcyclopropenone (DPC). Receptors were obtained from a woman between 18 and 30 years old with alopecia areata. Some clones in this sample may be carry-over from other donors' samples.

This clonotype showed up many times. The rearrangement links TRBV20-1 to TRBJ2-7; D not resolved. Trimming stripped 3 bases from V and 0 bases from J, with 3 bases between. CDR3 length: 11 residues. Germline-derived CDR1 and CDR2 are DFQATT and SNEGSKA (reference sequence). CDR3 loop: CSASRSYEQYF. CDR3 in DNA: TGCAGTGCTAGCCGCTCCTACGAGCAGTACTTC.

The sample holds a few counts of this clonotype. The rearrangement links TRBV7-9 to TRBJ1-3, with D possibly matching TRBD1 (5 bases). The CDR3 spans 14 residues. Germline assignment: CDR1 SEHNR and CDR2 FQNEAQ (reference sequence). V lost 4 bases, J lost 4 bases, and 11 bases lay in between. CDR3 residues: CASSSPWGGNTIYF. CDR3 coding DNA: TGTGCCAGCAGCTCCCCGTGGGGGGGAAACACCATATATTTT.

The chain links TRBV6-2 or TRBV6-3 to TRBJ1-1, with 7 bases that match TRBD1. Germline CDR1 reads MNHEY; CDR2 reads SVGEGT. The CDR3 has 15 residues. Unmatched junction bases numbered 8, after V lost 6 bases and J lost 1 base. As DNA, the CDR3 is TGTGCCAGCAGACCAAGACAGGGCTCGAACACTGAAGCTTTCTTT. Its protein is CASRPRQGSNTEAFF.

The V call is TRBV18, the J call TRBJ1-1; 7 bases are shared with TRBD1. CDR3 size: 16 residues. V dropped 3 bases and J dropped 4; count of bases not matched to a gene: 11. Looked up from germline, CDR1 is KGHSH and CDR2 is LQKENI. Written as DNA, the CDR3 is TGTGCCAGCTCACCCCGGACAGGAGGGTCCGGCACTGAAGCTTTCTTT. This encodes CASSPRTGGSGTEAFF.

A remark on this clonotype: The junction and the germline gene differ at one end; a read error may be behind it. The DNA for the CDR3 is TGTGCCAGCAGTGTAGGCACCCTCCCCCAAGAGACCCAGTACTTC. Protein product: CASSVGTLPQETQYF. The chain joins TRBV9 to TRBJ2-5; no clear D gene. Germline CDR1 reads SGDLS; CDR2 reads YYNGEE. This CDR3 comprises 15 residues.

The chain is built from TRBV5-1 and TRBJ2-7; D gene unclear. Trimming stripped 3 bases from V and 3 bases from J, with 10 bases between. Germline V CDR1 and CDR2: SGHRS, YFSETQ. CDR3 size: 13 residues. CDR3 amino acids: CASSSLQYYEQYF. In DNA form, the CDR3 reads TGCGCCAGCAGCTCCCTCCAATACTACGAGCAGTACTTC. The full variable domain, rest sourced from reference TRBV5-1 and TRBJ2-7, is KAGVTQTPRYLIKTRGQQVTLSCSPISGHRSVSWYQQTPGQGLQFLFEYFSETQRNKGNFPGRFSGRQFSNSRSEMNVSTLELGDSALYLCASSSLQYYEQYFGPGTRLTVT.

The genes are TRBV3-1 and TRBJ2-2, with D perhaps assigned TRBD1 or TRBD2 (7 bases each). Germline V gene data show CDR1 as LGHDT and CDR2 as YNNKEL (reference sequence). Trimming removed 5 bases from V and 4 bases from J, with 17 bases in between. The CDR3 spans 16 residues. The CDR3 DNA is TGTGCCAGCAGCTATAAGACAGGGAGGGTCACCGGGGAGCTGTTTTTT. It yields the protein CASSYKTGRVTGELFF.

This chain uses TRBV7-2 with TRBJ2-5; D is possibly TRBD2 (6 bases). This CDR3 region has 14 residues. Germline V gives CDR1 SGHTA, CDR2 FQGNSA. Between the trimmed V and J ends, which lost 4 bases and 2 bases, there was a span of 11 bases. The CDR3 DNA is TGTGCCAGCAGCTCAAGCCGGGGGCAAGAGACCCAGTACTTC. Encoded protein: CASSSSRGQETQYF. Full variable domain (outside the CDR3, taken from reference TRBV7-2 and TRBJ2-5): GAGVSQSPSNKVTEKGKDVELRCDPISGHTALYWYRQSLGQGLEFLIYFQGNSAPDKSGLPSDRFSAERTGGSVSTLTIQRTQQEDSAVYLCASSSSRGQETQYFGPGTRLLVL.

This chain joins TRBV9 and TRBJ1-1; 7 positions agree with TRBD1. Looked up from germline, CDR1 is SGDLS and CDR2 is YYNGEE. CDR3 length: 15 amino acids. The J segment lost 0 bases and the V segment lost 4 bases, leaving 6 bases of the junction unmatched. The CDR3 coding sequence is TGTGCCAGCAGCCCCCAGACAGGGATGAACACTGAAGCTTTCTTT. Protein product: CASSPQTGMNTEAFF.

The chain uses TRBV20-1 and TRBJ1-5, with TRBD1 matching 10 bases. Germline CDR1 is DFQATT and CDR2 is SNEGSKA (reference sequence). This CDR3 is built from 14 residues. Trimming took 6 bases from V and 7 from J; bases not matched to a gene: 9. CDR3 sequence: CSAGGTGEGQPQHF. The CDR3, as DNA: TGCAGTGCGGGAGGGACAGGGGAAGGGCAGCCCCAGCATTTT.

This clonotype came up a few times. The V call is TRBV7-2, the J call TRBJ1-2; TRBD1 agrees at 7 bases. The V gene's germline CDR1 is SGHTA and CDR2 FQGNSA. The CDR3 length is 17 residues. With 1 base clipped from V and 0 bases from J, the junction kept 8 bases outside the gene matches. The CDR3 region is CASSLVSQGGANYGYTF. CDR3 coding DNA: TGTGCCAGCAGCTTAGTTTCCCAGGGGGGGGCTAACTATGGCTACACCTTC.

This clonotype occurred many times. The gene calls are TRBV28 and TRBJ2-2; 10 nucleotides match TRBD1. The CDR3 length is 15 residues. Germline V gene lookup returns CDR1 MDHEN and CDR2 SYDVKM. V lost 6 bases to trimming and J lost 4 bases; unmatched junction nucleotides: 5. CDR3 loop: CASSPGTGVTGELFF. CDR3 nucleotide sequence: TGTGCCAGCAGCCCCGGGACAGGGGTCACCGGGGAGCTGTTTTTT.

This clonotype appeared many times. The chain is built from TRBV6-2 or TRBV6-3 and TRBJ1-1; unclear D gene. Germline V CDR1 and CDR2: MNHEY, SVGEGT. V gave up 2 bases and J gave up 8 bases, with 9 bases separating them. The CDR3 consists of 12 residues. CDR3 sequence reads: CASSYEGGEAFF. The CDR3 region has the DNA TGTGCCAGCAGTTACGAAGGAGGGGAAGCTTTCTTT.

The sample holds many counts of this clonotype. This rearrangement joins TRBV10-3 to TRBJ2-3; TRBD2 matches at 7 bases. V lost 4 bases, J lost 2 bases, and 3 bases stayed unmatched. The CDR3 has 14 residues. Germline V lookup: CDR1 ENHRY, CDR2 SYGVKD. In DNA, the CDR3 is TGTGCCATCAGTGCGGCGGGGGACACAGATACGCAGTATTTT. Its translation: CAISAAGDTDTQYF.

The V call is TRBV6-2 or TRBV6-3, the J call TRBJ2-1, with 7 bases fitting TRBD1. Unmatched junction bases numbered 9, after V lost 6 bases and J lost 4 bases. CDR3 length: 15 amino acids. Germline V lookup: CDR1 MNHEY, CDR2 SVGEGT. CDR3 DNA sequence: TGTGCCAGCAGCTCACAGGGGTGGGGGTACAATGAGCAGTTCTTC. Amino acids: CASSSQGWGYNEQFF.